This T cell receptor beta chain was retrieved from a study of HIV-infected patients and healthy controls. Alpha and beta constant-region primers primed reverse transcription of approximately 500 ng RNA. Alpha and beta chain libraries were made separately by chain-specific third strand synthesis with multiplexing indices. Via MiXCR, TCRdb re-called the 5' RACE reads, giving one row per CDR3 protein. The table includes approximately 8,700 distinct CDR3 sequences, roughly 9.4% detected once. Roughly three months, about 14 weeks, into antiretroviral therapy, follow-up blood was collected. No cell fractionation was done, so the repertoire covers all unsorted peripheral blood T cells. Exclusions covered tumors, febrile or AIDS-related illness, and hepatitis B or C coinfection. CDR3 length equals 13 residues. The V end was cut by 3 bases, the J end by 1 base, with 7 bases between. Per the germline V gene, CDR1 is SGHRS and CDR2 is YFSETQ.

The sequenced sample was blood, obtained during antiretroviral therapy. V and J are TRBV5-1 and TRBJ1-1, with unresolved D. This receptor was taken from an adult with HIV infection. CDR3 coding DNA: TGCGCCAGCAGCTACGGGGAGAACACTGAAGCTTTCTTT. It yields the protein CASSYGENTEAFF.